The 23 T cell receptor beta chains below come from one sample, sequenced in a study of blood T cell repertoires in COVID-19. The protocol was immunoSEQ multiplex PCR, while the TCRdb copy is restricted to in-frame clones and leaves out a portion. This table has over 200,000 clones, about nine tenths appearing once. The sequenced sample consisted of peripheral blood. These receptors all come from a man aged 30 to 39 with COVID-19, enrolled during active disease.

As DNA, the CDR3 is TGCGCCAGCAGCTTCTTTGGCGGAGAAAGCACTGAAGCTTTCTTT. Amino acid sequence: CASSFFGGESTEAFF. The gene calls are TRBV5-1 and TRBJ1-1; D is uncertain. The CDR3 spans 15 residues. The ends were cut back, 2 bases at V and 4 bases at J, with 15 bases in the middle. In germline, CDR1 is SGHRS, CDR2 YFSETQ. The full variable domain, rest sourced from reference TRBV5-1 and TRBJ1-1, is KAGVTQTPRYLIKTRGQQVTLSCSPISGHRSVSWYQQTPGQGLQFLFEYFSETQRNKGNFPGRFSGRQFSNSRSEMNVSTLELGDSALYLCASSFFGGESTEAFFGQGTRLTVV.

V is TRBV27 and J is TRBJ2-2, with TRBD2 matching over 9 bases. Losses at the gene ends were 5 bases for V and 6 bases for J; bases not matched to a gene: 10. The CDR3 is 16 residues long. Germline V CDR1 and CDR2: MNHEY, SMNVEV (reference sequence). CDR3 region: CASSTGTSFPAGELFF. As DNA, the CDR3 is TGTGCCAGCAGTACGGGGACTAGCTTCCCGGCCGGGGAGCTGTTTTTT.

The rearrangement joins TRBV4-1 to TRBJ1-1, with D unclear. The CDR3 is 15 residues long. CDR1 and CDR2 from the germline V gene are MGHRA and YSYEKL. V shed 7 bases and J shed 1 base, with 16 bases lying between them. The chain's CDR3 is CASTHLSPANTEAFF. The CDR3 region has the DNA TGCGCCAGCACACACCTTTCGCCCGCGAACACTGAAGCTTTCTTT.

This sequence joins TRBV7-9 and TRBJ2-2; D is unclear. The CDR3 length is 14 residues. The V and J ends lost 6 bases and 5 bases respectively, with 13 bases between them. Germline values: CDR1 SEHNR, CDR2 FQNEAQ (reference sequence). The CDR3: CASSLPSLTGELFF. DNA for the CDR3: TGTGCCAGCAGTCTACCTTCTTTAACCGGGGAGCTGTTTTTT.

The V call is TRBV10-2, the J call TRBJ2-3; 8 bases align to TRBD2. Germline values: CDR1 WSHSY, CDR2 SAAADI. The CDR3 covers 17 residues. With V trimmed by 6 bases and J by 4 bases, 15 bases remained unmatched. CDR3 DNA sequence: TGCGCCAGCAGAGGTTTACGGGGGGGCGGGGTTTCAGATACGCAGTATTTT. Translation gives CASRGLRGGGVSDTQYF.

In nucleotides, the CDR3 is TGTGCCATCAGTCGAACTAGCGGAGCCTACGAGCAGTACTTC. It specifies CAISRTSGAYEQYF. The chain employs TRBV10-3 and TRBJ2-7; 8 bases line up with TRBD2. The length of the CDR3 is 14 residues. V gave up 5 bases and J gave up 2 bases; unmatched junction bases: 5. The germline gives CDR1 ENHRY, CDR2 SYGVKD.

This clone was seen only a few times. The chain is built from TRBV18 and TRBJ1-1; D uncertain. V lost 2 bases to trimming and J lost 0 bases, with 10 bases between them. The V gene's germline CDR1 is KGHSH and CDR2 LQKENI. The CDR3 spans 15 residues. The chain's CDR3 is CASSPGPYMNTEAFF. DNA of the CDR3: TGTGCCAGCTCACCAGGGCCCTATATGAACACTGAAGCTTTCTTT.

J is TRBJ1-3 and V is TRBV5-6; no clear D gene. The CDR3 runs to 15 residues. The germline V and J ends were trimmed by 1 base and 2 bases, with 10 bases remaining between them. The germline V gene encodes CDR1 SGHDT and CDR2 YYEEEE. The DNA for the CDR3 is TGTGCCAGCAGCTTGCTATCGGTCACTGGAAACACCATATATTTT. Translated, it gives CASSLLSVTGNTIYF.

DNA of the CDR3: TGCGCCAGCAGCCAAGATCGGGCAGGGGATGGCTACACCTTC. Translated, it gives CASSQDRAGDGYTF. V gene TRBV4-3 combines with J gene TRBJ1-2; TRBD1 might be the D (6 bases). This CDR3 spans 14 amino acids. In germline, CDR1 is LGHNA, CDR2 YSLEER. V lost 0 bases to trimming and J lost 6 bases, with 11 bases between them.

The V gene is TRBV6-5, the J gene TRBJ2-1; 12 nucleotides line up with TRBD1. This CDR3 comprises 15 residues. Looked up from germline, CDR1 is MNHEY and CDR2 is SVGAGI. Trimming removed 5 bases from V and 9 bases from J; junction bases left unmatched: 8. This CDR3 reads CASSRGDRGRAEQFF. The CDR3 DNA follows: TGTGCCAGCAGTCGAGGGGACAGGGGGCGGGCTGAGCAGTTCTTC.

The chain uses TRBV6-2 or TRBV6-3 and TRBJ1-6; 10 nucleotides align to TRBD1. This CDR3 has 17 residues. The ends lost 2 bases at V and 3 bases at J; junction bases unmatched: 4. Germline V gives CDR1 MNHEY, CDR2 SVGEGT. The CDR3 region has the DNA TGTGCCAGCAGTTACGCGACAGGGGGCCTCTATAATTCACCCCTCCACTTT. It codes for CASSYATGGLYNSPLHF.

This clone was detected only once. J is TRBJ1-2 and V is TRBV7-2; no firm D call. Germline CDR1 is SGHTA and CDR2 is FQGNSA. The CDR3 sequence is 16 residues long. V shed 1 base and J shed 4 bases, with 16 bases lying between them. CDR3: CASSLEARDRGYGYTF. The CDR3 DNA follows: TGTGCCAGCAGCTTAGAAGCTCGGGATCGGGGCTATGGCTACACCTTC.

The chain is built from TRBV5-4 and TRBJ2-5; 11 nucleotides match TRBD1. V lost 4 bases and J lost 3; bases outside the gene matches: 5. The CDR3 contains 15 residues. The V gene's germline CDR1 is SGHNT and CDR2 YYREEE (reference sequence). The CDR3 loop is CASSGTGGGEETQYF. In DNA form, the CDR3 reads TGTGCCAGCAGCGGGACAGGGGGAGGGGAAGAGACCCAGTACTTC.

The CDR3 DNA reads TGTGCCAGCAGTTTCACAGAGTCCTACGAGCAGTACTTC. Its protein product is CASSFTESYEQYF. The V call is TRBV6-2 or TRBV6-3, the J call TRBJ2-7; D uncertain. Germline V lookup: CDR1 MNHEY, CDR2 SVGEGT. The CDR3 sequence is 13 residues long. With 4 bases removed from V and 1 base from J, the gap between germline ends came to 8 bases.

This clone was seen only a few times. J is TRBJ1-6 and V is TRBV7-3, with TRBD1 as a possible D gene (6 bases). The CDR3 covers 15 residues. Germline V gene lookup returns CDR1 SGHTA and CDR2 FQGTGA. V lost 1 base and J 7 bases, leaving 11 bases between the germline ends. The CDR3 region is CASSLKGGGNSPLHF. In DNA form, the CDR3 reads TGTGCCAGCAGCTTAAAGGGAGGGGGAAATTCACCCCTCCACTTT.

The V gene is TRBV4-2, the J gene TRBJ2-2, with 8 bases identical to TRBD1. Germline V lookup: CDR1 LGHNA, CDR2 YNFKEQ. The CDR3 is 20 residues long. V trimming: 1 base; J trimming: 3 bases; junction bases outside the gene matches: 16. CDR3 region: CASSQVYPGTGRVYTGELFF. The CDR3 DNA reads TGTGCCAGCAGCCAAGTATATCCCGGGACAGGAAGGGTTTACACCGGGGAGCTGTTTTTT.

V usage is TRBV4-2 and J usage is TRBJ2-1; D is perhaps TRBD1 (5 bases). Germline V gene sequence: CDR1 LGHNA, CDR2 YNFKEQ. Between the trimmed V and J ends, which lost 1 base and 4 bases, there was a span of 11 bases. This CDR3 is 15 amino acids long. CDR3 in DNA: TGTGCCAGCAGCCAAGGAGGTACAGGTTACAATGAGCAGTTCTTC. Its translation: CASSQGGTGYNEQFF.

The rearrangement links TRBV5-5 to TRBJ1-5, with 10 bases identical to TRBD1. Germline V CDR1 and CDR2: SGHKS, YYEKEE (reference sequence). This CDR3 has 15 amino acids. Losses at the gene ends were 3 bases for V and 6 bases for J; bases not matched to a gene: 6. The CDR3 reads CASSWGTGDIQPQHF. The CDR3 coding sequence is TGTGCCAGCAGCTGGGGGACAGGGGATATTCAGCCCCAGCATTTT.

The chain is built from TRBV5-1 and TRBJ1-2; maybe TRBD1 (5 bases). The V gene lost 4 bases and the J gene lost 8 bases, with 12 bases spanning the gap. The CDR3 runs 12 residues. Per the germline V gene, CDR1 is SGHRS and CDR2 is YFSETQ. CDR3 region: CASSRSTAGYTF. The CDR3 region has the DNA TGCGCCAGCAGCCGTTCGACAGCAGGCTACACCTTC. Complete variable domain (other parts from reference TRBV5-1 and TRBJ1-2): KAGVTQTPRYLIKTRGQQVTLSCSPISGHRSVSWYQQTPGQGLQFLFEYFSETQRNKGNFPGRFSGRQFSNSRSEMNVSTLELGDSALYLCASSRSTAGYTFGSGTRLTVV.

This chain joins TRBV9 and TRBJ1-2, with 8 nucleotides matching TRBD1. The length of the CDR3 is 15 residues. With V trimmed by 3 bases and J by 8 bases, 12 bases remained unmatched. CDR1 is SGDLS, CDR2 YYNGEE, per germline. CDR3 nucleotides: TGTGCCAGCAGCGGAGGGGACAGGCCCTCGGGAGGCTACACCTTC. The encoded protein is CASSGGDRPSGGYTF.

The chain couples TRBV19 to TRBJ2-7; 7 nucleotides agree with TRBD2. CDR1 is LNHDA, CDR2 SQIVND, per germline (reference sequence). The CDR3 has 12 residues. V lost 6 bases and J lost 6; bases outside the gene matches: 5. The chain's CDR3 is CASRPLAREQYF. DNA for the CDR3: TGTGCCAGTAGGCCACTAGCGCGCGAGCAGTACTTC. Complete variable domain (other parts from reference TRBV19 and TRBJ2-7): DGGITQSPKYLFRKEGQNVTLSCEQNLNHDAMYWYRQDPGQGLRLIYYSQIVNDFQKGDIAEGYSVSREKKESFPLTVTSAQKNPTAFYLCASRPLAREQYFGPGTRLTVT.

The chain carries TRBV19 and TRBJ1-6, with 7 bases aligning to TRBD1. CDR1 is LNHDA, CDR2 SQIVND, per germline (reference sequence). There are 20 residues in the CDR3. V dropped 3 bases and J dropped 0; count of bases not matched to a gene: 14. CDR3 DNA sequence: TGTGCCAGTAGTATCCTAGGTAGGGGGCATCCTAGCTCCTATAATTCACCCCTCCACTTT. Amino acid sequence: CASSILGRGHPSSYNSPLHF.

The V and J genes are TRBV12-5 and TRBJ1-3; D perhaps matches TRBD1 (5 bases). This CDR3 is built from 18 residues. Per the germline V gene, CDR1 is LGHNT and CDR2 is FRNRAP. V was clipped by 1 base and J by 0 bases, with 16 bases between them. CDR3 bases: TGTGCTAGTGGTTTGGACCTACGGGGGGGGTTCTCTGGAAACACCATATATTTT. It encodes CASGLDLRGGFSGNTIYF.